This TCR beta chain was sequenced during a study of regulatory T cells in long-lasting Graves disease. The overall study: Patients with new Graves' disease had used antithyroid drugs below 3 months.

TCR beta libraries were built with iRepertoire HTBI primers and Arm-PCR of CDR3 regions. TCRdb redid the calling of the multiplex PCR reads with MiXCR, one entry per CDR3 protein. The table lists over 300,000 distinct CDR3 sequences, 15% of them singletons. General study results and limits: Few sampled subjects may have lowered accuracy. Persistent disease showed a preference for TRBV28, TRBJ1-2 and TRBJ2-5.

CDR1 is SGHTA, CDR2 FQGNSA, per germline. Trimming left V 5 bases short and J 1 base short, with 9 bases between. This CDR3 contains 14 residues. In its sample, this clonotype was seen many times. Its cognate antigen is unknown. Specified time point: newly diagnosed GD, antithyroid drugs for less than 3 months. From PBMCs, RNA was extracted and then used to make the TCR library. J is TRBJ1-5 and V is TRBV7-2, with D unresolved. The sequencing here drew on peripheral blood mononuclear cells (PBMCs), taken at new diagnosis, from a patient treated with antithyroid drugs. The sequence was obtained from a female donor with Graves disease. The CDR3 sequence is CASSPEASNQPQHF. In DNA, the CDR3 is TGTGCCAGCAGCCCGGAAGCAAGCAATCAGCCCCAGCATTTT.